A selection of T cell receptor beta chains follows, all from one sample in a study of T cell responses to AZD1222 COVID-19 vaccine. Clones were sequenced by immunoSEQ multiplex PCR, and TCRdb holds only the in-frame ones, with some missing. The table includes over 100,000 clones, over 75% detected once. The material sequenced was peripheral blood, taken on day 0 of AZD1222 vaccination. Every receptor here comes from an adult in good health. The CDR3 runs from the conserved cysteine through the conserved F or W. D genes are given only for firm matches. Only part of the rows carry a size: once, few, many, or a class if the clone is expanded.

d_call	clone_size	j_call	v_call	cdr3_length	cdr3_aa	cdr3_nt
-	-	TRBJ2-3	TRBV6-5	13	CASRSPSTDTQYF	TGTGCCAGCAGGAGCCCTAGCACAGATACGCAGTATTTT
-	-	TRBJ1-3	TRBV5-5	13	CASSLWDGNTIYF	TGTGCCAGCAGCTTGTGGGACGGAAACACCATATATTTT
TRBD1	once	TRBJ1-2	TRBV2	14	CASSEGTGNYGYTF	TGTGCCAGCAGTGAAGGGACAGGGAACTATGGCTACACCTTC
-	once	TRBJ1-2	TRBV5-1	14	CASSPREARYGYTF	TGCGCCAGCAGCCCACGGGAGGCGCGCTATGGCTACACCTTC
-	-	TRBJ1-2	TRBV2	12	CASSVEQSGYTF	TGTGCCAGCAGTGTGGAGCAGTCTGGCTACACCTTC
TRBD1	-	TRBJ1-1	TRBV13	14	CASTPGQGNTEAFF	TGTGCCAGCACCCCGGGACAGGGAAACACTGAAGCTTTCTTT
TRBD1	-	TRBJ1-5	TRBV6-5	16	CASSYSGDRVKYPQHF	TGTGCCAGCAGTTACTCGGGGGACAGGGTAAAATATCCCCAGCATTTT
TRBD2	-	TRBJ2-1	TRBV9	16	CASSERTSGGYNEQFF	TGTGCCAGCAGCGAGAGGACTAGCGGGGGGTACAATGAGCAGTTCTTC
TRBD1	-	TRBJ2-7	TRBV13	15	CASSLEGDRSYEQYF	TGTGCCAGCAGCTTAGAGGGGGACAGGTCCTACGAGCAGTACTTC
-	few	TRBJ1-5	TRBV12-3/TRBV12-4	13	CASSFRGNQPQHF	TGTGCCAGCAGTTTCAGGGGCAATCAGCCCCAGCATTTT
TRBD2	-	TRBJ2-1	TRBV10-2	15	CASSAGLAAYNEQFF	TGCGCCAGCAGTGCGGGACTAGCGGCCTACAATGAGCAGTTCTTC
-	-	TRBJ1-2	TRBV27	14	CASSFDPGGYGYTF	TGTGCCAGCAGTTTCGACCCCGGAGGGTATGGCTACACCTTC
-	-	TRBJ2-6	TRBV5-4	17	CASSLSGWYSGANVLTF	TGTGCCAGCAGCTTATCGGGCTGGTACTCTGGGGCCAACGTCCTGACTTTC
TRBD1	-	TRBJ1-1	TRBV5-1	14	CASSLNRGEGEAFF	TGCGCCAGCAGCCTCAACAGGGGAGAGGGGGAAGCTTTCTTT
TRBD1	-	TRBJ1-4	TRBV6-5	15	CASSSGGTGEEKLFF	TGTGCCAGCAGTTCCGGGGGGACAGGGGAGGAAAAACTGTTTTTT
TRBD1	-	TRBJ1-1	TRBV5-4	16	CASSPKQGVVDTEAFF	TGTGCCAGCAGCCCCAAACAGGGGGTGGTGGACACTGAAGCTTTCTTT
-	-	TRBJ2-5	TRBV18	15	CASSPAPVGQETQYF	TGTGCCAGCTCACCCGCCCCGGTGGGCCAAGAGACCCAGTACTTC
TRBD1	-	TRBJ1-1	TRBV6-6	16	CASSPGLGRGRTEAFF	TGTGCCAGCAGTCCCGGATTGGGTAGGGGGCGCACTGAAGCTTTCTTT
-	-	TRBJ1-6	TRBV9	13	CASSAGSISTLHF	TGTGCCAGCAGCGCTGGGTCTATCTCGACCCTCCACTTT
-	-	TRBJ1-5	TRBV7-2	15	CASSLEGKTGQPQHF	TGTGCCAGCAGCTTAGAAGGGAAGACGGGTCAGCCCCAGCATTTT
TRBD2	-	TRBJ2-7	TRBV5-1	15	CASSLESGGSYEQYF	TGCGCCAGCAGCTTGGAAAGCGGGGGGTCCTACGAGCAGTACTTC
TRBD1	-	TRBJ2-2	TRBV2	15	CASREGTGGTGELFF	TGTGCCAGCAGGGAGGGTACAGGGGGCACCGGGGAGCTGTTTTTT
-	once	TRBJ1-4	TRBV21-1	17	CASSAGTGGGTNEKLFF	TGTGCCAGCAGTGCCGGGACAGGCGGGGGAACTAATGAAAAACTGTTTTTT
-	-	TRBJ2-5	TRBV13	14	CASSLGAARETQYF	TGTGCCAGCAGCTTAGGGGCTGCTCGGGAGACCCAGTACTTC
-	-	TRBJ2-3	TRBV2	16	CASSQSRGGGADTQYF	TGTGCCAGCAGTCAGTCCAGGGGCGGAGGGGCAGATACGCAGTATTTT
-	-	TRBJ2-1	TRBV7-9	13	CASSSLLRGEQFF	TGTGCCAGCAGCTCTCTACTGAGGGGTGAGCAGTTCTTC
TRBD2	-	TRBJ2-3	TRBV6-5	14	CASSSTSGADTQYF	TGTGCCAGCAGCTCGACTAGCGGGGCGGATACGCAGTATTTT
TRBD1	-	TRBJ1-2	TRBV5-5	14	CASSLERTGSGYTF	TGTGCCAGCAGCTTGGAGAGGACAGGGAGCGGCTACACCTTC
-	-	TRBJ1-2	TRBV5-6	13	CASSFGGAIGYTF	TGTGCCAGCAGCTTCGGCGGGGCGATTGGCTACACCTTC
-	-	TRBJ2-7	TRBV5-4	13	CASSVDPTYEQYF	TGTGCCAGCAGCGTCGATCCTACCTACGAGCAGTACTTC
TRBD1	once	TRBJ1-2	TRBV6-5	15	CASSYSSGTGFGYTF	TGTGCCAGCAGTTACTCCTCCGGGACAGGGTTTGGCTACACCTTC
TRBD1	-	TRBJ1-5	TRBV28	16	CASSIIGQGGNQPQHF	TGTGCCAGCAGTATCATTGGACAGGGTGGGAATCAGCCCCAGCATTTT
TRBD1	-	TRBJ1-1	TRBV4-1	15	CASSGRQGLNTEAFF	TGCGCCAGCAGCGGTCGACAGGGCTTGAACACTGAAGCTTTCTTT
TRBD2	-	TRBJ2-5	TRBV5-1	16	CASSPQAGGTQETQYF	TGCGCCAGCAGCCCTCAAGCGGGGGGCACCCAAGAGACCCAGTACTTC
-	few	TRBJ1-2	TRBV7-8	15	CASSGTGTGAYGYTF	TGTGCCAGCAGCGGGACCGGGACGGGAGCCTATGGCTACACCTTC
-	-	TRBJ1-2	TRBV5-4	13	CASSYTEIYGYTF	TGTGCCAGCAGCTACACGGAGATCTATGGCTACACCTTC
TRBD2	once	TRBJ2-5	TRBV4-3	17	CASSQDGPGGGQETQYF	TGCGCCAGCAGCCAAGATGGCCCGGGAGGGGGGCAGGAGACCCAGTACTTC
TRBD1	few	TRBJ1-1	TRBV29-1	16	CSVEGWDRVMNTEAFF	TGCAGCGTTGAAGGCTGGGACAGGGTTATGAACACTGAAGCTTTCTTT
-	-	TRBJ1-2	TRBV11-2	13	CASSFSDGYGYTF	TGTGCCAGCAGCTTTTCAGACGGCTATGGCTACACCTTC
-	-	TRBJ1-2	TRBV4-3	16	CASSQEDQGLRYGYTF	TGCGCCAGCAGCCAAGAGGACCAGGGGCTTAGGTATGGCTACACCTTC
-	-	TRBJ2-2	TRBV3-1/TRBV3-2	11	CATKGPGELFF	TGTGCCACCAAGGGTCCCGGGGAGCTGTTTTTT
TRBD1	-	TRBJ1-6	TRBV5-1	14	CASRGGTGYSPLHF	TGCGCCAGCAGGGGAGGGACAGGGTATTCACCCCTCCACTTT
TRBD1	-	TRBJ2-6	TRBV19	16	CASTLLTGAGANVLTF	TGTGCCAGTACCCTCCTGACAGGGGCCGGGGCCAACGTCCTGACTTTC
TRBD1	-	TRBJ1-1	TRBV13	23	CASSLWAFSDEQGRPYRDTEAFF	TGTGCCAGCAGCTTATGGGCTTTCTCAGATGAACAGGGGAGACCATATAGGGACACTGAAGCTTTCTTT
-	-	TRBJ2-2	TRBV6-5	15	CASSYRVGGPGELFF	TGTGCCAGCAGTTACAGGGTTGGGGGTCCCGGGGAGCTGTTTTTT
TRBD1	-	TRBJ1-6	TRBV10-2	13	CASSEQGPSPLHF	TGCGCCAGCAGTGAACAGGGGCCATCACCCCTCCACTTT
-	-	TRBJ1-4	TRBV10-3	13	CAIKAGSAEKLFF	TGTGCCATCAAGGCGGGTTCGGCTGAAAAACTGTTTTTT
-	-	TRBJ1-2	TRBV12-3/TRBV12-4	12	CASSPGSSGYTF	TGTGCCAGCTCCCCAGGCTCCAGTGGCTACACCTTC
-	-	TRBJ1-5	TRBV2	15	CASSESGYGNQPQHF	TGTGCCAGCAGTGAATCAGGGTATGGCAATCAGCCCCAGCATTTT
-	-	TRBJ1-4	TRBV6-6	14	CASSYTGLGEKLFF	TGTGCCAGCAGTTACACAGGGCTAGGCGAAAAACTGTTTTTT
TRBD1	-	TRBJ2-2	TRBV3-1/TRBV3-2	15	CASSRGTVATGELFF	TGTGCCAGCAGCCGAGGGACAGTAGCCACCGGGGAGCTGTTTTTT
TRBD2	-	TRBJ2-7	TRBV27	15	CASRGKTSGDYEQYF	TGTGCCAGCAGGGGAAAGACTAGCGGGGACTACGAGCAGTACTTC
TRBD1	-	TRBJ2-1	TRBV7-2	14	CASSSWTGPNEQFF	TGTGCCAGCAGCTCTTGGACAGGCCCCAATGAGCAGTTCTTC
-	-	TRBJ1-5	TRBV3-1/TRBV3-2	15	CASSQDTLSGQPQHF	TGTGCCAGCAGCCAAGATACCCTTTCGGGTCAGCCCCAGCATTTT
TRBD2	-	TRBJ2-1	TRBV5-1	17	CASSWGLAGEVSNEQFF	TGCGCCAGCAGCTGGGGACTAGCGGGGGAGGTCTCGAATGAGCAGTTCTTC
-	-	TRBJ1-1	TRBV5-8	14	CASSRWGGGTEAFF	TGTGCCAGCAGCCGGTGGGGCGGGGGCACTGAAGCTTTCTTT
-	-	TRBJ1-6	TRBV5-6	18	CASSLGVGRSSYNSPLHF	TGTGCCAGCAGCTTGGGGGTCGGGAGGAGCTCCTATAATTCACCCCTCCACTTT
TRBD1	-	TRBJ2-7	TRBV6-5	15	CASSSTPTGAYEQYF	TGTGCCAGCAGTTCCACTCCGACAGGGGCTTACGAGCAGTACTTC